This T cell receptor beta chain was captured by sequencing in a study of shared clonotypes between healthy human individuals (dated by TCRdb to about 2020). About the full investigation: The cohort included three men and a couple of women between 18 and 49 years of age. Per donor, leukapheresis produced somewhere between about 0.94 and 8.9 billion PBMCs. For each donor, CD4 naive and CD4 memory were each run on three plates, CD8 naive on two plates, and CD8 memory on one plate. Different laboratories and diverse techniques were used to prepare libraries and sequence TCR repertoires, to increase sequencing depth and limit assay-specific biases. Blood TCR repertoires of about 5 healthy adults were deeply sequenced to estimate repertoire size and the extent of clonotype sharing between individuals.

About this clone itself: The antigen it recognizes is unknown. Nothing much larger sits one base from this clone, and base qualities are not available.

Relative to germline, V is missing 4 bases and J is missing 7 bases, with 7 bases of the junction outside any gene match. From a lookup of the germline V gene, CDR1 and CDR2 are MDHEN and SYDVKM. The CDR3 has 14 amino acids, counting the end cysteine and phenylalanine. Of all the DNA, just the CDR3 is kept, 42 bases in frame from base 1. TCR CDR3 regions were amplified from genomic DNA by multiplex PCR using the deep immunoSEQ assay. Extracted genomic DNA from each cell subset was distributed evenly across all wells of several immunoSEQ 96-well plates, and each plate was treated as a replicate. For sorted subsets, about 200 ng genomic DNA, equal to 30,000 to 35,000 T cell genomes, was loaded into each replicate PCR. The purified libraries were quantified using a Qubit 3.0 fluorometer, sized with a Bioanalyzer 2100, and then quantified again using the KAPA Library Quantification kit. Each immunoSEQ 96-well plate was sequenced on its own single-read 150-cycle Illumina NextSeq 550 flow cell. The study's processing was this. Because the immunoSEQ output held only junctional sequences and lacked quality scores, the filtering could not match the filtering applied to full-length reads. Sequences were annotated with PyIR, a Python wrapper for IgBLAST v1.9, and V/J genes and CDR3 were assigned using IMGT germline references. Reads were filtered out if the reads had weak V/J assignments (E-value above 1e-6), no CDR3, stop codons, out-of-frame junctions, or ambiguous translated residues. A V3J clonotype was defined by an identical inferred V gene, J gene, and CDR3 amino acid sequence. To compute the percentage overlap between repertoires, the number of shared unique clonotypes was divided by the size of the smaller repertoire. Three approaches were used to assess repertoire richness: RTK rarefaction, the Chao1 estimator, and Recon v2.1 estimates of unobserved clonotypes. OLGA was used to compute generation probabilities for all TCRbeta clonotypes that the gDNA method yielded from a few donors. Not all clones reach the TCRdb copy of this immuneACCESS table, which keeps in-frame sequences only. Checked studies attribute under half of the gap to unresolved V genes and leave the rest unexplained. V and J calls and clone size follow that table, whereas D and trimming were derived from the DNA. The sample contains just over 2,000,000 clones, roughly 94% of them found a single time. The ten largest clones take up about 1.1% of the sample.

CD8 naive samples consisted of CD45RO-negative cells that were positively selected for CCR7, yielding a CD45RA+CCR7+ population without TemRA cells. Healthy HIV-negative adults with no recently reported acute infections or vaccinations were included as donors. Only Caucasian adults living in Nashville, Tennessee, USA were represented among the donors. Blood was collected by leukapheresis, and PBMCs were isolated by Ficoll-Histopaque density gradient centrifugation and then cryopreserved in liquid nitrogen vapor phase. Analytical flow cytometry was used to check the purity and quantity of every magnetically sorted T cell population. Each sorted fraction had its genomic DNA isolated and then quantified by UV absorbance on a Nanodrop 2000c. Broader findings and caveats from the paper: Pairwise subsampling led to the expectation that sequencing depth would affect the degree of clonotype sharing among donors. Estimated clonotype richness was generally larger for naive than for memory subsets. Because the study included a small number of donors, the genetic and exposure-history diversity represented was limited. Compared with non-shared clonotypes, clonotypes shared by all four sorted-subset donors had higher generation probabilities. About 5% of naive CD4, around 3.5% of naive CD8, approximately 2% of memory CD4, and 0.35% to 0.4% of memory CD8 clonotypes were shared across several donors. Incomplete sequencing was indicated by rarefaction of sorted-subset datasets, despite the large sequencing depth. Sampling was restricted to blood, and TCR repertoires in tissue are likely to differ from TCR repertoires in blood.

This chain joins TRBV28 to TRBJ2-7; 10 central nucleotides agree with TRBD1. The sample comprised naive CD8+ T cells sorted from blood. Explained via the paper, the cell subset or site label denotes: CD45RA+CCR7+. The TCR was taken from a man younger than 35 in good health. The CDR3 is CASSWDRGLSEQYF. DNA sequence: TGTGCCAGCAGTTGGGACAGGGGATTGAGTGAGCAGTACTTC.